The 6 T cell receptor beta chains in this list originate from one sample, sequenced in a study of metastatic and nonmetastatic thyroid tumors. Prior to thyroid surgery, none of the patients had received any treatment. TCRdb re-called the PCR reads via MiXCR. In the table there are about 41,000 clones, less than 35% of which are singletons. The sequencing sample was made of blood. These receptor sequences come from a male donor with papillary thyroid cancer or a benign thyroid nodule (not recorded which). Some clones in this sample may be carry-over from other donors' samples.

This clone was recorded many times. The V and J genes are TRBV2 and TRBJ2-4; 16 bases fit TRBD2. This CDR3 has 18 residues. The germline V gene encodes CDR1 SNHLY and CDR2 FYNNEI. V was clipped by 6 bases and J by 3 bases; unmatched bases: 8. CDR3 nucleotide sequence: TGTGCCAGCAGGGCGGGACTAGCGGGGGGGCAAGGCAAAAACATTCAGTACTTC. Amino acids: CASRAGLAGGQGKNIQYF. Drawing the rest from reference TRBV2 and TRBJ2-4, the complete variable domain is EPEVTQTPSHQVTQMGQEVILRCVPISNHLYFYWYRQILGQKVEFLVSFYNNEISEKSEIFDDQFSVERPDGSNFTLKIRSTKLEDSAMYFCASRAGLAGGQGKNIQYFGAGTRLSVL.

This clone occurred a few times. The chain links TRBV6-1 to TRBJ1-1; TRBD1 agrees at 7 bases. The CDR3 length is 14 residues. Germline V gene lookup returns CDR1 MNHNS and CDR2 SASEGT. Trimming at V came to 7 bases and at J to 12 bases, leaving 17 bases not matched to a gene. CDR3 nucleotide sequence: TGTGCCAGCACCAGGGGGACTGGTGGCACTAAATCTTTCTTT. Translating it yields CASTRGTGGTKSFF.

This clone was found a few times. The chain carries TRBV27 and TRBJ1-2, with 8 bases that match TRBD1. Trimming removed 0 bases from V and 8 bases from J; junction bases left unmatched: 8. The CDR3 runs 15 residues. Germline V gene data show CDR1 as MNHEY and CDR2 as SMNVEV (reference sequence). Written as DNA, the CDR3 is TGTGCCAGCAGTTTATCGATGCGGGGACAGGACGGCTACACCTTC. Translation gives CASSLSMRGQDGYTF.

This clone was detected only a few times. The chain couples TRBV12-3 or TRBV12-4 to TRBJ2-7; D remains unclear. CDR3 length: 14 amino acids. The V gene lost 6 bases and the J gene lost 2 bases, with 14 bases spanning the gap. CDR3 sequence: CASSIEEEPYEQYF. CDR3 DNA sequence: TGTGCCAGCAGCATCGAAGAGGAGCCCTACGAGCAGTACTTC.

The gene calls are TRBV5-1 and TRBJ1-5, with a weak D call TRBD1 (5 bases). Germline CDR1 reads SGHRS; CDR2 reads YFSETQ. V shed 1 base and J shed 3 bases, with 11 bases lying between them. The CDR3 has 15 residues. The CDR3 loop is CASSLSPDNNQPQHF. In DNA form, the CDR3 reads TGCGCCAGCAGCTTGTCGCCGGACAACAATCAGCCCCAGCATTTT.

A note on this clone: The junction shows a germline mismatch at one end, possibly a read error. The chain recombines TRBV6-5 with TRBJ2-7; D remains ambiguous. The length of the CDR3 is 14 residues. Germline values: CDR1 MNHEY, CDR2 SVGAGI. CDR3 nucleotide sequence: TGTGCCAGCATTTACTCGAGGTGGGCCTACGAGCAGTACTTC. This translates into CASIYSRWAYEQYF.